This T cell receptor (beta chain) stems from a study of T cell responses to AZD1222 COVID-19 vaccine. Background on the study: Some second doses came at about 4 weeks and others at about 12 weeks; these were pooled. Broader study findings: White British ancestry dominated among donors, who included more females, and clonal diversity was possibly underestimated. Repertoire sampling occurred only after the peak T cell response.

Produced via immunoSEQ multiplex PCR; TCRdb's table is partial and in-frame only. The sample yields about 72,000 clones, around 87% seen once. J was trimmed by 6 bases and V by 1 base; bases with no gene match: 14. The germline V gene has CDR1 MNHNS and CDR2 SASEGT. This CDR3 has 17 amino acids. Concerning this clone itself: Antigen: not known.

The gene calls are TRBV6-1 and TRBJ1-2; TRBD1 aligns across 7 bases. The specimen was peripheral blood, collected on day 0 of AZD1222 vaccination. The TCR was taken from an adult in good health. The CDR3 reads CASSEVGNRGGRDGYTF. The CDR3 DNA reads TGTGCCAGCAGTGAAGTAGGGAACAGGGGAGGACGGGATGGCTACACCTTC.